The T cell receptor beta chain described here comes from a study of shared clonotypes between healthy human individuals. CD45RO-negative, CCR7-selected cells formed the naive CD8 fraction, which excluded terminally differentiated effector memory CD45RA+ cells. The authors distributed each subset's genomic DNA evenly over several immunoSEQ plates. As processed by the authors: Filtering of immunoSEQ junctional sequences could not match full-length read filtering. The protocol was immunoSEQ multiplex PCR, while the TCRdb copy is restricted to in-frame clones and leaves out a portion. V, J and clone size derive from that table, while D and trimming were established from the DNA sequence. The repertoire holds 800,000 or so clones, with approximately 96% as singletons. Study-wide findings and caveats: Sampling included only blood; tissue repertoires likely differ. Depth was large, yet rarefaction showed that sorted-subset sequencing was incomplete.

Remarks on this clone: Its cognate antigen is unknown.

Sequencing was carried out using naive CD8+ T cells sorted from blood. The sequence came from a man aged 25-45 years in good health.

The chain's CDR3 is CAISDWTGSYEQYF. The CDR3 bases are TGTGCCATCAGTGATTGGACAGGGTCCTACGAGCAGTACTTC. The rearrangement joins TRBV10-3 to TRBJ2-7, with 8 bases fitting TRBD1. CDR3 length: 14 residues. The V gene's germline CDR1 is ENHRY and CDR2 SYGVKD. Losses at the gene ends were 3 bases for V and 1 base for J; bases not matched to a gene: 2.